The 17 T cell receptor beta chains below were found in one sample sequenced in a study of Graves' ophthalmopathy and Graves' hyperthyroidism. The sequenced template was RNA, covering the TCR beta CDR3 region. First-round RT-PCR used HTBI primers; second-round multiplex PCR followed. Using its own MiXCR run on the multiplex PCR reads, TCRdb lists one record per CDR3 protein. The sample includes hundreds of thousands of distinct CDR3 sequences, approximately 22% of them seen just once. The sequenced material came from peripheral blood. Receptors were obtained from a woman in her late teens or twenties with stable Graves' hyperthyroidism. Some clones in this sample may be carry-over from other donors' samples.

There are a few counts of this clonotype. The rearrangement joins TRBV9 to TRBJ1-1; D unresolved. The CDR3 is made up of 16 amino acids. CDR1 is SGDLS, CDR2 YYNGEE, per germline. Between the trimmed V and J ends, which lost 6 bases and 4 bases, there was a span of 22 bases. In DNA form, the CDR3 reads TGTGCCAGCACCCCCGGTTGGGAGCCCTCTGGCACTGAAGCTTTCTTT. Translating it yields CASTPGWEPSGTEAFF. The complete variable domain, with remaining parts taken from reference TRBV9 and TRBJ1-1, reads DSGVTQTPKHLITATGQRVTLRCSPRSGDLSVYWYQQSLDQGLQFLIQYYNGEERAKGNILERFSAQQFPDLHSELNLSSLELGDSALYFCASTPGWEPSGTEAFFGQGTRLTVV.

This clonotype occurred a few times. The rearrangement links TRBV20-1 to TRBJ2-7, with 10 positions matching TRBD2. Germline V gene lookup returns CDR1 DFQATT and CDR2 SNEGSKA (reference sequence). This CDR3 has 14 amino acids. The V and J ends lost 6 bases and 2 bases, in that order; junction bases with no gene match: 7. The CDR3 nucleotides read TGCAGTGCCAGCAGCGGGAGGGGTACCTACGAGCAGTACTTC. It yields the protein CSASSGRGTYEQYF.

This clonotype occurred once. In this CDR3 the conserved last residue, phenylalanine or tryptophan, is missing, so a read error is likely. The gene calls are TRBV12-3 or TRBV12-4 and TRBJ1-1; D is perhaps TRBD1 (6 bases). This CDR3 spans 11 amino acids. V was cut by 5 bases and J by 10 bases, with 11 bases left in between. The CDR3 bases are TGTGCCAGCAGTCCGGGACATGGAGCTTTCCTT. Its protein product is CASSPGHGAFL.

This clonotype was counted at least ten times. V and J are TRBV20-1 and TRBJ2-7, with D hard to call. Germline V lookup: CDR1 DFQATT, CDR2 SNEGSKA (reference sequence). Trimming shortened V by 0 bases and J by 6 bases, and 9 bases separated the two germline ends. The length of the CDR3 is 12 residues. The CDR3: CSARDPALEQYF. CDR3 coding DNA: TGCAGTGCTAGAGATCCCGCCCTCGAGCAGTACTTC.

This chain joins TRBV30 and TRBJ1-3; no clear D. V gave up 2 bases and J gave up 2 bases, with 10 bases separating them. There are 14 residues in the CDR3. CDR1 and CDR2 (germline): GTSNPN, SVGIG (reference sequence). The CDR3 region has the DNA TGTGCCTGGAGTCATAAACCAGCTGGAAACACCATATATTTT. It encodes CAWSHKPAGNTIYF. The variable domain in full, completed from reference TRBV30 and TRBJ1-3, reads SQTIHQWPATLVQPVGSPLSLECTVEGTSNPNLYWYRQAAGRGLQLLFYSVGIGQISSEVPQNLSASRPQDRQFILSSKKLLLSDSGFYLCAWSHKPAGNTIYFGEGSWLTVV.

This clonotype was seen at least ten times. The V gene is TRBV13, the J gene TRBJ2-5; 8 nucleotides match TRBD1. Per germline, CDR1 PRHDT and CDR2 FYEKMQ (reference sequence). The CDR3 sequence is 15 residues long. After removal of 3 bases from V and 5 bases from J, the junction contained 8 bases not matched to a gene. CDR3 nucleotide sequence: TGTGCCAGCAGCTTCCGACAGGGGTCGGGGGAGACCCAGTACTTC. Translating it yields CASSFRQGSGETQYF. The full variable domain, completed using reference TRBV13 and TRBJ2-5, is AAGVIQSPRHLIKEKRETATLKCYPIPRHDTVYWYQQGPGQDPQFLISFYEKMQSDKGSIPDRFSAQQFSDYHSELNMSSLELGDSALYFCASSFRQGSGETQYFGPGTRLLVL.

About this clonotype: It may be a read error: a sequence one base away is much more abundant. This chain joins TRBV6-1 and TRBJ1-1, with D possibly TRBD1 on 5 matching bases. The CDR3 runs to 17 residues. CDR1 and CDR2 (germline): MNHNS, SASEGT. The V and J ends lost 1 base and 3 bases respectively, with 18 bases between them. The CDR3 sequence is CASSEVSAGRGDTEAFF. The CDR3 bases are TGTGCCAGCAGTGAAGTATCAGCCGGGCGAGGGGACACTGAAGCTTTCTTT.

There are many counts of this clonotype. The J gene is TRBJ1-2, the V gene TRBV29-1, with D unclear. V was cut by 3 bases and J by 4 bases, with 3 bases left in between. The CDR3 consists of 10 residues. Germline V CDR1 and CDR2: SQVTM, ANQGSEA. The CDR3 sequence: CSVDGYGYTF. In nucleotides, the CDR3 is TGCAGCGTTGACGGCTATGGCTACACCTTC.

The rearrangement joins TRBV9 to TRBJ1-1, with 12 bases that match TRBD1. Losses at the gene ends were 4 bases for V and 2 bases for J; bases not matched to a gene: 6. Germline values: CDR1 SGDLS, CDR2 YYNGEE. The CDR3 is 16 amino acids. CDR3 amino acids: CASSTGQGALNTEAFF. DNA for the CDR3: TGTGCCAGCAGCACGGGACAGGGGGCTCTTAACACTGAAGCTTTCTTT.

The V call is TRBV7-9, the J call TRBJ2-7, with 10 positions matching TRBD1. The junction had 7 bases not matched to a gene; V was cut back by 1 base and J by 7 bases. The CDR3 loop spans 15 amino acids. The V gene's germline CDR1 is SEHNR and CDR2 FQNEAQ (reference sequence). CDR3 sequence: CASSLDLGQGREQYF. The CDR3 DNA is TGTGCCAGCAGCTTAGATTTGGGACAGGGGAGGGAGCAGTACTTC. Variable domain in full (rest from reference TRBV7-9 and TRBJ2-7): DTGVSQNPRHKITKRGQNVTFRCDPISEHNRLYWYRQTLGQGPEFLTYFQNEAQLEKSRLLSDRFSAERPKGSFSTLEIQRTEQGDSAMYLCASSLDLGQGREQYFGPGTRLTVT.

This clonotype was counted many times. V gene TRBV29-1 combines with J gene TRBJ1-1; no firm D call. The germline V gene encodes CDR1 SQVTM and CDR2 ANQGSEA. The CDR3 loop spans 14 amino acids. The V end was cut by 4 bases, the J end by 0 bases, with 12 bases between. The CDR3 region has the DNA TGCAGCGTTGTGGGCAGGCTCTTGAACACTGAAGCTTTCTTT. As protein: CSVVGRLLNTEAFF.

A word on this clonotype: A much larger clonotype is one base distant, so this may be a read error. The chain uses TRBV5-1 and TRBJ1-1; no clear D gene. This CDR3 contains 13 residues. Germline-derived CDR1 and CDR2 are SGHRS and YFSETQ. The CDR3 loop reads CASRVDVNTEACF. DNA for the CDR3: TGCGCCAGCAGGGTTGACGTGAACACTGAAGCTTGCTTT.

This clonotype was counted many times. The chain uses TRBV27 and TRBJ2-5; a possible D gene is TRBD1 (5 bases). The CDR3 has 15 residues. V was cut by 2 bases and J by 1 base, with 11 bases left in between. Germline V lookup: CDR1 MNHEY, CDR2 SMNVEV (reference sequence). As DNA, the CDR3 is TGTGCCAGCAGTTTAAAGTGGGGCCTCCAAGAGACCCAGTACTTC. Encoded protein: CASSLKWGLQETQYF.

This chain links TRBV4-1 with TRBJ1-3; D remains ambiguous. The V and J ends lost 1 base and 8 bases respectively, with 15 bases between them. The CDR3 spans 15 residues. Germline V gives CDR1 MGHRA, CDR2 YSYEKL. CDR3 sequence: CASSQVPTTGDTIYF. The CDR3 bases are TGCGCCAGCAGCCAAGTCCCCACCACGGGAGACACCATATATTTT.

This clonotype was seen ten or more times. The chain uses TRBV12-3 or TRBV12-4 and TRBJ1-6, with D possibly matching TRBD1 (5 bases). There are 15 residues in the CDR3. The V end was cut by 7 bases, the J end by 6 bases, with 16 bases between. CDR3 protein: CASKPRVGGNSPLHF. The CDR3 DNA is TGTGCCAGCAAACCCAGGGTTGGGGGTAATTCACCCCTCCACTTT.

This clonotype was recorded at least ten times. The chain joins TRBV5-1 to TRBJ2-5; 10 bases match TRBD1. The V segment lost 4 bases and the J segment 5 bases; nucleotides outside the gene matches: 5. Germline CDR1 SGHRS, CDR2 YFSETQ. CDR3 length equals 14 residues. The CDR3 protein is CASSPGQGTETQYF. CDR3 DNA: TGCGCCAGCAGCCCGGGACAGGGGACGGAGACCCAGTACTTC.

The chain links TRBV5-1 to TRBJ2-2; D might be TRBD1 (6 bases). V was shortened by 4 bases and J by 7 bases, with 14 bases between the two germline ends. Germline CDR1 and CDR2: SGHRS and YFSETQ. This CDR3 is built from 14 residues. CDR3: CASSTDSTIGELFF. The CDR3 coding sequence is TGCGCCAGCAGCACGGACAGTACTATCGGGGAGCTGTTTTTT.